This TCR beta chain came from a study of tumor-infiltrating lymphocytes in primary liver carcinoma. Total RNA and DNA came together from roughly 20-30 mg of bulk tissue without cell sorting. Per the germline V gene, CDR1 is PRHDT and CDR2 is FYEKMQ (reference sequence). CDR3 length: 17 amino acids. V lost 0 bases, J lost 1 base, and 13 bases lay in between. Total RNA amounting to roughly 450 ng was the source from which TCR beta cDNA was made with a constant-region primer. Researchers made the TCR beta libraries by running three nested multiplex PCR rounds with slightly modified ARM-PCR. A C-beta reverse primer and TRBV1-TRBV30 forward primers served in each of the first two PCR rounds, at 10 cycles apiece. TCRdb re-analysed the multiplex PCR reads in MiXCR, keeping a single row per CDR3 protein. The data contain roughly 50,000 distinct CDR3 sequences, about 68% of them singletons.

The chain combines TRBV13 with TRBJ2-1, with D hard to call. The source of this sequence is a man between 40 and 49 years old with primary liver carcinoma and hepatitis B virus infection. Sequenced sample: liver tumor tissue from sampling region 2. The sample's subset: tumor region T2, inferior pole. The CDR3 protein is CASSLGGTRRSYNEQFF. The DNA for the CDR3 is TGTGCCAGCAGCTTAGGTGGAACCAGAAGGTCCTACAATGAGCAGTTCTTC.